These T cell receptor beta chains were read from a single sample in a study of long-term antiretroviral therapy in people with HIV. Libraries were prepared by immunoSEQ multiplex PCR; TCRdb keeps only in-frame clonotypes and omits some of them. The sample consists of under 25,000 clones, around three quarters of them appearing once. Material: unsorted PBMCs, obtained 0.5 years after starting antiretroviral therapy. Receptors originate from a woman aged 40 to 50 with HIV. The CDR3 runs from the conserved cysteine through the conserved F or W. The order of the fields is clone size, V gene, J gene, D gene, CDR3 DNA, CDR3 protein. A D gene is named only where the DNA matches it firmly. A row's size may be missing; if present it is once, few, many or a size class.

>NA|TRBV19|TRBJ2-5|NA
TGTGCCAGTAGTATTGGGGGGACAGCCGGTCAAGAGACCCAGTACTTC
CASSIGGTAGQETQYF
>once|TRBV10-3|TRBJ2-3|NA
TGTGCCATCAGTGATCACAGGAGCACAGATACGCAGTATTTT
CAISDHRSTDTQYF
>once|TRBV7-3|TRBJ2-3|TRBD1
TGTGCCAGCAGCTGGGGGACAGGGGGCGGGAGAGATACGCAGTATTTT
CASSWGTGGGRDTQYF
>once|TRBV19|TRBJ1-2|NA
TGTGCCAGTCAGAAAGACCGTGCCATAATTTATGGCTACACCTTC
CASQKDRAIIYGYTF
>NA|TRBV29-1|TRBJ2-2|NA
TGCAGCGGGGGAGGCGTGAACACCGGGGAGCTGTTTTTT
CSGGGVNTGELFF
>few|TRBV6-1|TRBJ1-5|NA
TGTGCCAGCAGTGTCGAGAGGGGTAATCAGCCCCAGCATTTT
CASSVERGNQPQHF
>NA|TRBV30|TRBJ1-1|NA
TGTGCCTGGATAAGGTGGGGGGCTACCACTGAAGCTTTCTTT
CAWIRWGATTEAFF
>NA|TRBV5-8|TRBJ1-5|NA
TGTGCCAGCAGCTTGGCCTTTAGGAGAGGTCAGCCCCAGCATTTT
CASSLAFRRGQPQHF
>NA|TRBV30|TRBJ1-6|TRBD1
TGTGCCTGGAGCGAGACAGGGATCTATAATTCACCCCTCCACTTT
CAWSETGIYNSPLHF
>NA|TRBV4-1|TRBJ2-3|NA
TGCGCCAGCAGCCAAGAGATGTATCGGGGGGCCTCCACAGATACGCAGTATTTT
CASSQEMYRGASTDTQYF
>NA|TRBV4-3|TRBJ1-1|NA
TGCGCCAGCAGCCCAGGCGAGGGGCTGAACACTGAAGCTTTCTTT
CASSPGEGLNTEAFF
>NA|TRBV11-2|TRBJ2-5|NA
TGTGCCAGCAGCTTAGATCGGGGGACGGGCCCGGAGACCCAGTACTTC
CASSLDRGTGPETQYF
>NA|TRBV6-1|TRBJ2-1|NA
TGTGCCAGCAGTGAAGGGAGATTGGGGTACAATGAGCAGTTCTTC
CASSEGRLGYNEQFF
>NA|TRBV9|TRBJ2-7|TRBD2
TGTGCCAGCAGCACCCTAGCGGGGGGGCCGGACGAGCAGTACTTC
CASSTLAGGPDEQYF
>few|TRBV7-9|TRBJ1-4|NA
TGTGCCAGCAGCCCCCCCGCTGGCGAGGGGGAAAAACTGTTTTTT
CASSPPAGEGEKLFF
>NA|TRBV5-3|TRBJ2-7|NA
TGTGCCAGAAGCCTGCTTCGAGGCGACCTCTACGAGCAGTACTTC
CARSLLRGDLYEQYF